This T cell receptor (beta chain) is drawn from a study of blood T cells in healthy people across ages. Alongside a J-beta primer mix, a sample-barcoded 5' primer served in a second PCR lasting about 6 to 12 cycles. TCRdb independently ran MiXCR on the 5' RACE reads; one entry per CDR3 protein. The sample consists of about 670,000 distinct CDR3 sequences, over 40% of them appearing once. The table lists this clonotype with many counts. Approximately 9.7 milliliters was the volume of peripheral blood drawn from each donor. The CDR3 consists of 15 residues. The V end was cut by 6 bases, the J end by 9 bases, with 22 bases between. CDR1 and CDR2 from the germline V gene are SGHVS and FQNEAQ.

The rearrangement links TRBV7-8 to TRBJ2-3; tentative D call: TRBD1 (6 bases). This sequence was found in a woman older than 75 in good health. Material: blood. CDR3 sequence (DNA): TGTGCCAGCAGTCGACCCTCTAGAGGGGGAGCGACGCAGTATTTT. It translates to CASSRPSRGGATQYF.